This T cell receptor (beta chain) derives from a study of CD8+CD57+ T cells in acquired aplastic anemia. Germline CDR1 LGHDT, CDR2 YNNKEL (reference sequence). The CDR3 covers 16 residues. The V end was cut by 1 base, the J end by 8 bases, with 18 bases between. At least ten counts were recorded for this clonotype. The use of genomic DNA as template underpinned the TCR beta VDJ and CDR3 profiling. Via MiXCR, TCRdb re-called the reads, giving one row per CDR3 protein. The sample gives a few hundred thousand distinct CDR3 sequences, 55% to 60% of which show up once; 6.5% to 10% is in the top ten. Material: sorted CD4+, CD8+, or CD8+CD57+ T cells (not recorded which) from PBMCs. This chain links TRBV3-1 with TRBJ1-3; tentative D call: TRBD1 (5 bases). This clonotype was obtained from a human donor with severe aplastic anemia or a healthy control (not recorded which). The CDR3 DNA reads TGTGCCAGCAGCCAAGGGAGAGGGTCCACGGGACACACCATATATTTT. Translated, it gives CASSQGRGSTGHTIYF.